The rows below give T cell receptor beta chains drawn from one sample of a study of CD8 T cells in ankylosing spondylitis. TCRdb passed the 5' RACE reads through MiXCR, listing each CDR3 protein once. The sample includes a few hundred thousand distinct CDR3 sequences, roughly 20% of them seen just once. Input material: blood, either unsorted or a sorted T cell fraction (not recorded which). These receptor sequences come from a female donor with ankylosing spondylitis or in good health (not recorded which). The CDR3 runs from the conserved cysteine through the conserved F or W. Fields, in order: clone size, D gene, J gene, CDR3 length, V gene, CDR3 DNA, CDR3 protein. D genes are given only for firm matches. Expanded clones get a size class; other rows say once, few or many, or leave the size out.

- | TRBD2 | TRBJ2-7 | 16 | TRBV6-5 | TGTGCCAGCAGTTACACGACTAGCGGTTATTCCTACGAGCAGTACTTC | CASSYTTSGYSYEQYF
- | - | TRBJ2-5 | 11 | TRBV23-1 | TGCGCCTACAGGGTGTTGGAGACCCAGTACTTC | CAYRVLETQYF
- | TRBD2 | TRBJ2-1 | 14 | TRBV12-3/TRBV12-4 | TGTGCCAGCAGGCTAGCGGGAGTTACCGATGAGCAGTTCTTC | CASRLAGVTDEQFF
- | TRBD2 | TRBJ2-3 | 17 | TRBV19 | TGTGCCAGTAGTAGGACTAGCGGGAGGGCCGAAACAGATACGCAGTATTTT | CASSRTSGRAETDTQYF
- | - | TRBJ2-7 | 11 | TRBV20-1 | TGCAGTGCTGGACGACAATCCGAGCAGTACTTC | CSAGRQSEQYF
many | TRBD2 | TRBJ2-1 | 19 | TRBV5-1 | TGCGCCAGCAGCAGCGGACTAGCGGGAGGGGGTATATTGTTCAATGAGCAGTTCTTC | CASSSGLAGGGILFNEQFF
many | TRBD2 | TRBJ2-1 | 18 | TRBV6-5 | TGTGCCAGCAGTTACGAGGGACTAGCGGGAGTAGTGGGCAATGAGCAGTTCTTC | CASSYEGLAGVVGNEQFF
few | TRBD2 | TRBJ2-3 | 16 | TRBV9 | TGTGCCAGCAGCGTAGTATCGGGAGGGGTCACAGATACGCAGTATTTT | CASSVVSGGVTDTQYF
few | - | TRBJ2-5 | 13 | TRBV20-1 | TGCAGTGCTAGGTCACCCGCGTGGGAGACCCAGTACTTC | CSARSPAWETQYF
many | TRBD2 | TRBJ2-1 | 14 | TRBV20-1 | TGCAGTGCTTTACCCCTAGCGGTAGACAATGAGCAGTTCTTC | CSALPLAVDNEQFF